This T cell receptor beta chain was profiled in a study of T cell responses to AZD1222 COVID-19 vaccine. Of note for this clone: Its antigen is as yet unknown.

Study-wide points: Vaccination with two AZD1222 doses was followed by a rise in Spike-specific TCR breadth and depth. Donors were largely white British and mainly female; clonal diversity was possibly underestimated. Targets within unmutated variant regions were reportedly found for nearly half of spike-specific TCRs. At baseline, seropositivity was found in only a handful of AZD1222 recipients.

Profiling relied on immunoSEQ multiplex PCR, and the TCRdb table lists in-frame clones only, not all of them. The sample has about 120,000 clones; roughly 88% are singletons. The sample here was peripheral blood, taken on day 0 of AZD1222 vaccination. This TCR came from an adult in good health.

The CDR3 loop reads CASRRQGGTGELFF. The CDR3 DNA reads as TGTGCCAGCAGACGACAAGGCGGAACCGGGGAGCTGTTTTTT. The gene calls are TRBV28 and TRBJ2-2; D not resolved. The CDR3 is 14 residues long. Germline V gene sequence: CDR1 MDHEN, CDR2 SYDVKM. The germline V and J ends were trimmed by 6 bases and 5 bases, with 13 bases remaining between them.